This is a list of T cell receptor beta chains from one sample in a study of blood T cell repertoires in COVID-19. Clones were read by immunoSEQ multiplex PCR, and TCRdb kept only the in-frame ones, dropping some. The data show around 93,000 clones, approximately 89% seen once. The sample consisted of peripheral blood. Every receptor here comes from a man at least 80 years old with acute or convalescent COVID-19. The conserved cysteine and the conserved F or W are not part of the CDR3 here.

V,length,CDR3
TRBV3-1/TRBV3-2,11,ASSQQGDTEAF
TRBV2,11,ASRRQGNYGYT
TRBV19,15,ASSIWTGGLEEDTIY
TRBV5-1,14,ASREGATSESEKLF
TRBV6-6,14,ASSYDSRTGNYGYT
TRBV24-1,10,ATSAETVEAF
TRBV5-1,18,ASSLVSPGTSGGARETQY
TRBV5-1,12,ASSFRGQDYEQY
TRBV12-3/TRBV12-4,10,ASSILAGGYT
TRBV7-8,13,ASNFGRGEYNEQF
TRBV19,12,ASSNDRGNYGYT
TRBV14,15,ASSQRRVTSYNSPLH
TRBV6-6,13,ASSSLGQGANTIY
TRBV9,15,ASSANTGLSSTDTQY
TRBV18,13,ASSPRRDRGSPLH
TRBV28,13,ASSSRPSRGETQY
TRBV19,14,ASSIVDRPGDRPQH
TRBV24-1,14,ATSALGTGDTDTQY
TRBV7-2,14,ASSPRGLAVSDTQY
TRBV5-5,12,ASSSGQGLAEAF
TRBV19,12,ASSMSTVNHEQF
TRBV6-5,13,ASRVRDRANSPLH
TRBV5-1,13,ASSGQVDRNYGYT
TRBV24-1,14,ATSDSTTGSSYEQY
TRBV28,14,ASSLDSEVGTDTQY
TRBV27,14,ATYPSGTAIGSPLH
TRBV24-1,12,ATSDRGRSYGYT
TRBV5-4,11,ASSFGQVYGYT
TRBV7-3,11,ASSPGGSETQY
TRBV2,12,ASSYRDRDNTIY
TRBV5-1,11,ASSTQGAGEAF
TRBV11-3,12,ASSGDRGANEQF
TRBV5-1,14,ASRPTSGGAFETQY
TRBV24-1,12,ATRPGQGNTEAF
TRBV5-8,15,ASSLEGFRQGDSGYT
TRBV7-9,15,ASSLAFGREGSYEQY
TRBV20-1,8,SAGDTEAF
TRBV6-5,10,ASSYSSGPQH
TRBV7-8,13,ASSPSGAASYEQY
TRBV11-2,12,ASSLTGAFTEAF
TRBV28,14,ASSSVRVVAKNIQY
TRBV5-6,13,ASSTGGTGGTPLH
TRBV29-1,14,SVRVGSGSRTGELF
TRBV7-3,14,ASSLAGAPATYEQS
TRBV4-2,14,ASSQDTGGVGYGYT